One sample yielded the 32 T cell receptor beta chains listed below, sequenced in a study of T cell repertoires and HLA-DP antigens. Their antigens are not known. Sequenced by immunoSEQ multiplex PCR; TCRdb stores in-frame clones only, minus some. The data show some 120,000 clones, approximately 92% seen once. Sequenced material: CD4+ T cells from PBMCs. The receptors originated from a woman between 18 and 29 years old in good health and CMV-seronegative.

The chain uses TRBV27 and TRBJ2-1; perhaps TRBD1 as D (6 bases). CDR3 length: 14 amino acids. V shed 1 base and J shed 10 bases, with 14 bases lying between them. CDR1 is MNHEY and CDR2 is SMNVEV in the germline V gene (reference sequence). The CDR3 is CASSLFREGGEQFF. CDR3 nucleotides: TGTGCCAGCAGTTTATTCAGGGAAGGGGGAGAGCAGTTCTTC.

V usage is TRBV19 and J usage is TRBJ2-1; 9 positions match TRBD1. With V trimmed by 4 bases and J by 8 bases, 9 bases remained unmatched. The CDR3 consists of 15 residues. Germline V lookup: CDR1 LNHDA, CDR2 SQIVND (reference sequence). As DNA, the CDR3 is TGTGCCAGTAGTACCTGGGACAGGGAAGACGATGAGCAGTTCTTC. Amino acid sequence: CASSTWDREDDEQFF. The full variable domain, completed using reference TRBV19 and TRBJ2-1, is DGGITQSPKYLFRKEGQNVTLSCEQNLNHDAMYWYRQDPGQGLRLIYYSQIVNDFQKGDIAEGYSVSREKKESFPLTVTSAQKNPTAFYLCASSTWDREDDEQFFGPGTRLTVL.

This clone appeared a single time. The chain recombines TRBV7-8 with TRBJ1-2; TRBD1 is a possible D gene (5 bases). Trimming took off 5 bases at V and 8 bases at J, with 15 bases between the two ends. From germline, CDR1 is SGHVS and CDR2 FQNEAQ. The CDR3 loop spans 13 amino acids. The CDR3 DNA is TGTGCCAGCAGCATCGACAGAACCCAGGGCTACACCTTC. Protein: CASSIDRTQGYTF.

CDR3 nucleotides: TGTGCCAGCAGCGTAGGTGAGGGGACTAGCGGGAATTTGTACGAGCAGTACTTC. This codes for CASSVGEGTSGNLYEQYF. This chain joins TRBV9 and TRBJ2-5, with 13 bases that match TRBD2. The DNA end favors TRBJ2-7, so the J call may be wrong. The CDR3 runs to 18 residues. The germline V gene encodes CDR1 SGDLS and CDR2 YYNGEE.

The rearrangement uses TRBV5-1 and TRBJ1-5, with D hard to call. V was clipped by 0 bases and J by 1 base, with 8 bases between them. The length of the CDR3 is 15 residues. From germline, CDR1 is SGHRS and CDR2 YFSETQ. This CDR3 is CASSLGEKSNQPQHF. DNA of the CDR3: TGCGCCAGCAGCTTGGGGGAAAAAAGCAATCAGCCCCAGCATTTT.

In this sample, this clone turned up once. This sequence joins TRBV29-1 and TRBJ1-1; 8 positions agree with TRBD1. This CDR3 has 17 residues. Germline loops: CDR1 SQVTM, CDR2 ANQGSEA. V was clipped by 3 bases and J by 0 bases; unmatched bases: 12. CDR3 residues: CSVEVLGRGRVNTEAFF. The CDR3 bases are TGCAGCGTTGAGGTTTTGGGCAGGGGGCGAGTGAACACTGAAGCTTTCTTT.

The chain has TRBV6-5 and TRBJ2-3; no firm D call. This CDR3 comprises 15 residues. Germline lookup yields CDR1 MNHEY and CDR2 SVGAGI. Trimming cost V 0 bases and J 1 base, with 8 bases left between them. The CDR3 DNA reads as TGTGCCAGCAGTTACTCAGGCCGGGGCACAGATACGCAGTATTTT. Protein: CASSYSGRGTDTQYF.

V gene TRBV28 combines with J gene TRBJ2-6; perhaps TRBD1 as D (6 bases). The CDR3 is 15 amino acids. Germline lookup yields CDR1 MDHEN and CDR2 SYDVKM. V lost 5 bases and J 4 bases, leaving 12 bases between the germline ends. The CDR3 is CASSRQEAGANVLTF. DNA of the CDR3: TGTGCCAGCAGTCGACAGGAGGCCGGGGCCAACGTCCTGACTTTC.

The chain couples TRBV2 to TRBJ2-1; 10 bases map to TRBD2. The CDR3 runs to 16 residues. Trimming removed 7 bases from V and 4 bases from J; junction bases left unmatched: 10. The germline V gene has CDR1 SNHLY and CDR2 FYNNEI. The CDR3 sequence is CASILEVLAGYNEQFF. CDR3 in DNA: TGTGCCAGCATCCTAGAAGTACTAGCGGGGTACAATGAGCAGTTCTTC. Full variable domain (outside the CDR3, taken from reference TRBV2 and TRBJ2-1): EPEVTQTPSHQVTQMGQEVILRCVPISNHLYFYWYRQILGQKVEFLVSFYNNEISEKSEIFDDQFSVERPDGSNFTLKIRSTKLEDSAMYFCASILEVLAGYNEQFFGPGTRLTVL.

The chain couples TRBV27 to TRBJ2-2; D unresolved. The V end lost 7 bases, the J end lost 0 bases, and 15 bases lay between the germline ends. This CDR3 has 16 amino acids. The germline gives CDR1 MNHEY, CDR2 SMNVEV (reference sequence). CDR3 loop: CASIAVAGANTGELFF. The DNA for the CDR3 is TGTGCCAGCATCGCGGTAGCTGGCGCGAACACCGGGGAGCTGTTTTTT.

The chain is built from TRBV19 and TRBJ2-7, with 8 bases fitting TRBD1. The CDR3 consists of 16 residues. With 2 bases clipped from V and 3 bases from J, the junction kept 9 bases outside the gene matches. Germline CDR1 reads LNHDA; CDR2 reads SQIVND (reference sequence). The CDR3 loop is CASSIYGRGQGYEQYF. For the CDR3, the DNA is TGTGCCAGTAGTATATATGGGCGAGGACAGGGCTACGAGCAGTACTTC.

The chain employs TRBV2 and TRBJ2-4; either TRBD1 or TRBD2 may fit D (5 bases each). Germline lookup yields CDR1 SNHLY and CDR2 FYNNEI. Trimming left V 9 bases short and J 0 bases short, with 18 bases between. The CDR3 consists of 16 residues. The CDR3 DNA reads as TGTGCCAGTTCGGGGACGGTGACACTAGCCAAAAACATTCAGTACTTC. It yields the protein CASSGTVTLAKNIQYF.

The V gene is TRBV7-8, the J gene TRBJ2-1; D not resolved. Trimming shortened V by 5 bases and J by 0 bases, and 14 bases separated the two germline ends. In germline, CDR1 is SGHVS, CDR2 FQNEAQ. The CDR3 has 16 residues. The CDR3 DNA follows: TGTGCCAGCAGCATTAACTCGCGCCTCTCCTACAATGAGCAGTTCTTC. It yields the protein CASSINSRLSYNEQFF.

In regard to this clone: The sample holds other DNA sequences that translate to the same CDR3. The gene calls are TRBV28 and TRBJ2-1, with D uncertain. The germline gives CDR1 MDHEN, CDR2 SYDVKM. V lost 2 bases, J lost 4 bases, and 6 bases lay in between. This CDR3 is built from 13 residues. CDR3 in DNA: TGTGCCAGCAGTTTAGACACTTACAATGAGCAGTTCTTC. Its translation is CASSLDTYNEQFF.

This clone has a single count. The gene calls are TRBV28 and TRBJ2-7; D is unresolved. Trimming took 5 bases from V and 6 from J, leaving 14 bases between them. The V gene's germline CDR1 is MDHEN and CDR2 SYDVKM. The CDR3 extends over 13 amino acids. The CDR3 bases are TGTGCCAGCAGTCCGCCCAAAGGGTCCGAGCAGTACGTC. This gives the protein CASSPPKGSEQYV.

The chain carries TRBV5-1 and TRBJ2-6; D ambiguous. The V gene lost 3 bases and the J gene lost 0 bases, with 19 bases spanning the gap. CDR1 is SGHRS and CDR2 is YFSETQ in the germline V gene. The CDR3 runs 19 residues. The CDR3 reads CASSSRGANSYSGANVLTF. The CDR3 DNA reads as TGCGCCAGCAGCTCGCGCGGAGCGAACTCATACTCTGGGGCCAACGTCCTGACTTTC.

This clone has only one observation. The rearrangement uses TRBV7-2 and TRBJ1-1, with 8 bases matching TRBD1. The junction had 5 bases not matched to a gene; V was cut back by 3 bases and J by 5 bases. CDR1 SGHTA and CDR2 FQGNSA come from the germline V gene. This CDR3 comprises 14 residues. CDR3 coding DNA: TGTGCCAGCAGCTTTCAGGGGGCGCTGACTGAAGCTTTCTTT. As protein: CASSFQGALTEAFF.

The chain is built from TRBV4-3 and TRBJ1-3; possibly TRBD1 for D (6 bases). Germline V gene sequence: CDR1 LGHNA, CDR2 YSLEER. The CDR3 loop spans 17 amino acids. The V end lost 0 bases, the J end lost 3 bases, and 15 bases lay between the germline ends. The CDR3 DNA reads as TGCGCCAGCAGCCAAGATTTTACCGGGACATATGGAAACACCATATATTTT. Protein sequence: CASSQDFTGTYGNTIYF.

The V call is TRBV12-5, the J call TRBJ2-1; perhaps TRBD2 as D (6 bases). Germline loops: CDR1 LGHNT, CDR2 FRNRAP. This CDR3 comprises 17 residues. Trimming shortened V by 1 base and J by 0 bases, and 13 bases separated the two germline ends. The CDR3 sequence: CASGLGRGWSSYNEQFF. The CDR3 DNA sequence: TGTGCTAGTGGTTTGGGGCGGGGCTGGAGCTCCTACAATGAGCAGTTCTTC.

The chain employs TRBV28 and TRBJ1-1, with D possibly matching TRBD1 (5 bases). CDR1 and CDR2 from the germline V gene are MDHEN and SYDVKM. CDR3 length: 16 amino acids. The V and J ends lost 2 bases and 6 bases respectively, with 19 bases between them. In DNA form, the CDR3 reads TGTGCCAGCAGTTTAGCGGGACGGAGGGACGATCCTGAAGCTTTCTTT. Its protein is CASSLAGRRDDPEAFF.

This chain uses TRBV5-1 with TRBJ2-1; tentative D call: TRBD1 (5 bases). The CDR3 spans 14 residues. Trimming shortened V by 6 bases and J by 3 bases, and 13 bases separated the two germline ends. The germline CDR1 and CDR2 sequences are SGHRS and YFSETQ. The CDR3 reads CASNGQGGYNEQFF. Written as DNA, the CDR3 is TGCGCCAGCAACGGGCAGGGTGGCTACAATGAGCAGTTCTTC.

The V and J genes are TRBV7-3 and TRBJ2-2; maybe TRBD2 (5 bases). This CDR3 has 14 amino acids. The V gene lost 4 bases and the J gene lost 7 bases, with 13 bases spanning the gap. The germline V gene encodes CDR1 SGHTA and CDR2 FQGTGA. CDR3: CASSSTRGGGELFF. The CDR3, as DNA: TGTGCCAGCAGCTCCACTAGAGGCGGCGGGGAGCTGTTTTTT.

CDR3 DNA sequence: TGCAGCGTTGGGAGGGGGACAGGGGTTTCCTATGGCTACACCTTC. Its protein is CSVGRGTGVSYGYTF. The chain combines TRBV29-1 with TRBJ1-2; 10 nucleotides match TRBD1. Germline loops: CDR1 SQVTM, CDR2 ANQGSEA. The V gene end was trimmed by 4 bases and the J gene end by 4 bases; junction bases not matched to a gene: 9. CDR3 length: 15 amino acids.

This clone occurred once. The chain has TRBV28 and TRBJ2-2; D is ambiguous. The germline V gene has CDR1 MDHEN and CDR2 SYDVKM. V dropped 5 bases and J dropped 1 base, with 11 bases sitting between them. The CDR3 is made up of 15 amino acids. The CDR3 bases are TGTGCCAGCAGTCCCCCCCACGGGAACACCGGGGAGCTGTTTTTT. It yields the protein CASSPPHGNTGELFF.

Concerning this clone: Other DNA sequences in the sample encode the same CDR3. The chain joins TRBV29-1 to TRBJ1-2, with 8 bases fitting TRBD1. Germline V lookup: CDR1 SQVTM, CDR2 ANQGSEA. CDR3 length equals 13 residues. The trim removed 4 bases at V and 0 bases at J, leaving 1 base unmatched. CDR3 loop: CSVGTGSNYGYTF. CDR3 sequence (DNA): TGCAGCGTTGGGACAGGGTCTAACTATGGCTACACCTTC. The full variable domain, completed using reference TRBV29-1 and TRBJ1-2, is SAVISQKPSRDICQRGTSLTIQCQVDSQVTMMFWYRQQPGQSLTLIATANQGSEATYESGFVIDKFPISRPNLTFSTLTVSNMSPEDSSIYLCSVGTGSNYGYTFGSGTRLTVV.

A single count supports this clone. The V gene is TRBV6-5, the J gene TRBJ2-5, with D maybe TRBD2 (6 bases). Per germline, CDR1 MNHEY and CDR2 SVGAGI. V was trimmed by 6 bases and J by 3 bases, leaving 14 bases between them. The CDR3 sequence is 14 residues long. CDR3 residues: CASSQIAAKETQYF. As DNA, the CDR3 is TGTGCCAGCAGCCAAATAGCGGCGAAAGAGACCCAGTACTTC.

By share, this clone ranks as medium-sized (0.01 to 0.1%). This specimen includes other DNA sequences encoding the same CDR3. The V call is TRBV9, the J call TRBJ2-2, with TRBD1 matching over 7 bases. The CDR3 spans 15 residues. The germline gives CDR1 SGDLS, CDR2 YYNGEE. J lost 2 bases, V lost 4 bases, and 5 bases had no gene match. The CDR3 loop reads CASSPRTGNTGELFF. In DNA form, the CDR3 reads TGTGCCAGCAGCCCCCGGACAGGCAACACCGGGGAGCTGTTTTTT.

This clone appeared a single time. The chain joins TRBV2 to TRBJ1-6, with 8 bases aligning to TRBD1. Per germline, CDR1 SNHLY and CDR2 FYNNEI. Trimming cost V 9 bases and J 3 bases; bases outside gene matches: 10. CDR3 length: 16 amino acids. CDR3 bases: TGTGCCAGATCCGGGACAGGACGACTCTATAATTCACCCCTCCACTTT. It encodes CARSGTGRLYNSPLHF.

In this sample, this clone turned up a few times. This chain uses TRBV5-5 with TRBJ2-1, with 9 nucleotides matching TRBD1. V lost 0 bases and J lost 8; bases outside the gene matches: 9. Per germline, CDR1 SGHKS and CDR2 YYEKEE (reference sequence). CDR3 length: 16 residues. CDR3 sequence (DNA): TGTGCCAGCAGCTTGGATTGGGGACAGGGATCTCATGAGCAGTTCTTC. This codes for CASSLDWGQGSHEQFF.

J is TRBJ2-7 and V is TRBV5-4; a weak D match, TRBD2 (6 bases). This CDR3 comprises 15 residues. Germline V gives CDR1 SGHNT, CDR2 YYREEE (reference sequence). The V end lost 3 bases, the J end lost 2 bases, and 15 bases lay between the germline ends. The CDR3 sequence is CASSSTGELTYEQYF. For the CDR3, the DNA is TGTGCCAGCAGCTCCACGGGGGAGTTGACCTACGAGCAGTACTTC.

The rearrangement uses TRBV9 and TRBJ1-2; possible D gene TRBD1, 5 bases. This CDR3 spans 16 amino acids. V lost 1 base and J lost 6, with 19 bases in between. Per germline, CDR1 SGDLS and CDR2 YYNGEE. Here the CDR3 reads CASSVTHFRDFHGYTF. In DNA form, the CDR3 reads TGTGCCAGCAGCGTAACTCACTTCCGGGACTTCCATGGCTACACCTTC.

In this sample, this clone turned up a few times. This sequence joins TRBV7-9 and TRBJ2-7, with D perhaps matching TRBD1 or TRBD2 (5 bases each). Per germline, CDR1 SEHNR and CDR2 FQNEAQ (reference sequence). This CDR3 contains 17 residues. Trimming removed 6 bases at V and 2 bases at J, with 23 bases between. The CDR3 protein is CASSPQFFGTATYEQYF. The CDR3 DNA reads TGTGCCAGCAGTCCACAATTCTTCGGGACGGCGACCTACGAGCAGTACTTC.